These 21 T cell receptor beta chains came from one sample sequenced in a study of T cell repertoires in cytomegalovirus infection. TCRdb fed the reads into MiXCR, producing one record per CDR3 protein. The data contain 350,000 to 450,000 distinct CDR3 sequences, around a sixth of them seen just once; the ten biggest clones take up around 9.3%. The specimen was PBMCs. All receptors derive from a human donor in good health (CMV status not recorded). Some clones in this sample may be carry-over from other donors' samples.

This clonotype was seen many times. The chain carries TRBV7-2 and TRBJ2-7; D unclear. CDR3 length: 13 residues. Germline CDR1 is SGHTA and CDR2 is FQGNSA. V was shortened by 1 base and J by 4 bases, with 8 bases between the two germline ends. As DNA, the CDR3 is TGTGCCAGCAGCTTAGGCCCTATATACGAGCAGTACGTC. Translating gives CASSLGPIYEQYV.

This clonotype was seen ten or more times. The J gene is TRBJ1-2, the V gene TRBV7-8; possibly TRBD1 for D (6 bases). Germline V gene lookup returns CDR1 SGHVS and CDR2 FQNEAQ. There are 13 residues in the CDR3. Trimming cost V 6 bases and J 4 bases, with 12 bases left between them. The CDR3 region has the DNA TGTGCCAGCAGTCCCGGACAGATCTATGGCTACACCTTC. This translates into CASSPGQIYGYTF.

This clonotype was seen at least ten times. The chain employs TRBV7-9 and TRBJ2-5, with D perhaps given as TRBD1 or TRBD2 (7 bases each). Trimming took off 4 bases at V and 1 base at J, with 13 bases between the two ends. The V gene's germline CDR1 is SEHNR and CDR2 FQNEAQ (reference sequence). The CDR3 loop spans 15 amino acids. The CDR3 DNA reads as TGTGCCAGCAGCTCTACAGGGGAGGGCCAAGAGACCCAGTACTTC. Amino acid sequence: CASSSTGEGQETQYF.

In its sample, this clonotype was seen a few times. This chain joins TRBV7-2 and TRBJ1-1; D remains ambiguous. V gave up 5 bases and J gave up 5 bases, with 15 bases separating them. The CDR3 has 14 amino acids. Looked up from germline, CDR1 is SGHTA and CDR2 is FQGNSA. The CDR3 loop reads CASSLLTVTTEAFF. CDR3 bases: TGTGCCAGCAGCCTACTCACGGTGACAACTGAAGCTTTCTTT.

The table lists this clonotype with many counts. The chain has TRBV7-2 and TRBJ2-5; TRBD2 agrees at 12 bases. The junction had 3 bases not matched to a gene; V was cut back by 1 base and J by 3 bases. This CDR3 contains 16 residues. Germline CDR1 SGHTA, CDR2 FQGNSA. In DNA, the CDR3 is TGTGCCAGCAGCTTAGGGCTAGCGGGGGGGGAAGAGACCCAGTACTTC. This sequence encodes CASSLGLAGGEETQYF. Complete variable domain (other parts from reference TRBV7-2 and TRBJ2-5): GAGVSQSPSNKVTEKGKDVELRCDPISGHTALYWYRQSLGQGLEFLIYFQGNSAPDKSGLPSDRFSAERTGGSVSTLTIQRTQQEDSAVYLCASSLGLAGGEETQYFGPGTRLLVL.

Only a few counts were recorded for this clonotype. V is TRBV5-1 and J is TRBJ2-7; D remains unclear. With 4 bases removed from V and 4 bases from J, the gap between germline ends came to 12 bases. CDR1 is SGHRS, CDR2 YFSETQ, per germline. This CDR3 region has 13 residues. The CDR3 coding sequence is TGCGCCAGCAGCATCTCGCAAGTTTACGAGCAGTACTTC. The encoded protein is CASSISQVYEQYF.

This clonotype occurred many times. A much bigger clone sits one base away, suggesting this may be a read error. V is TRBV7-2 and J is TRBJ2-1; 11 bases line up with TRBD2. This CDR3 spans 16 amino acids. Germline V lookup: CDR1 SGHTA, CDR2 FQGNSA. The V segment lost 0 bases and the J segment 8 bases; nucleotides outside the gene matches: 6. The CDR3 reads CASSLAGVAGGDEQFF. CDR3 nucleotide sequence: TGTGCCAGCAGCTTAGCGGGGGTAGCGGGAGGGGATGAGCAGTTCTTC. The full variable domain, its missing parts supplied by reference TRBV7-2 and TRBJ2-1, is GAGVSQSPSNKVTEKGKDVELRCDPISGHTALYWYRQSLGQGLEFLIYFQGNSAPDKSGLPSDRFSAERTGGSVSTLTIQRTQQEDSAVYLCASSLAGVAGGDEQFFGPGTRLTVL.

This clonotype was recorded at least ten times. V is TRBV7-2 and J is TRBJ1-5; maybe TRBD1 (6 bases). The CDR3 sequence is 14 residues long. The V and J ends lost 6 bases and 5 bases respectively, with 14 bases between them. Germline lookup yields CDR1 SGHTA and CDR2 FQGNSA. CDR3 residues: CASSSSRGDQPQHF. The DNA for the CDR3 is TGTGCCAGCAGTTCTTCCAGGGGCGATCAGCCCCAGCATTTT.

This clonotype was detected ten times or more. This sequence joins TRBV12-3 or TRBV12-4 and TRBJ2-3; perhaps TRBD2 as D (7 bases). The CDR3 runs 16 residues. Deletions cut 6 bases from V and 9 bases from J, with 25 bases between. CDR3 DNA: TGTGCCAGCAGCCCCCCTGGTAGCGAGGGGGGGGGGACGCAGTATTTT. It translates to CASSPPGSEGGGTQYF.

The CDR3 is CASSLDFAGAGVAYEQYF. The CDR3 DNA is TGTGCCAGCAGCTTAGATTTCGCGGGAGCCGGCGTAGCCTACGAGCAGTACTTC. This chain uses TRBV7-2 with TRBJ2-7; TRBD2 matches 7 bases. There are 18 residues in the CDR3. The trim removed 1 base at V and 2 bases at J, leaving 14 bases unmatched. From germline, CDR1 is SGHTA and CDR2 FQGNSA.

The chain employs TRBV4-1 and TRBJ2-3; 10 bases are shared with TRBD2. Germline loops: CDR1 MGHRA, CDR2 YSYEKL. Trimming cost V 0 bases and J 3 bases; bases outside gene matches: 3. The CDR3 sequence is 16 residues long. The CDR3 DNA reads TGCGCCAGCAGCCAAGATCCTAGCGGGAGAACAGATACGCAGTATTTT. This encodes CASSQDPSGRTDTQYF.

This clonotype appeared many times. In DNA form, the CDR3 reads TGTGCCAGCAGCGATAGACGGGGGCTTATAACTAACTATGGCTACACCTTC. Translation gives CASSDRRGLITNYGYTF. The chain couples TRBV11-2 to TRBJ1-2; possible D gene TRBD1, 6 bases. Germline CDR1 SGHAT, CDR2 FQNNGV. The CDR3 runs 17 residues. The ends were cut back, 5 bases at V and 0 bases at J, with 19 bases in the middle.

The CDR3 spells CASSLSEGVGFEQYF. The CDR3 nucleotides are TGTGCCAGCAGTTTGTCGGAGGGAGTTGGCTTTGAGCAGTACTTC. J is TRBJ2-7 and V is TRBV27; D may be TRBD2 (6 bases). Trimming pared 3 bases from V and 7 bases from J, leaving 19 bases between. CDR1 and CDR2 from the germline V gene are MNHEY and SMNVEV (reference sequence). CDR3 length equals 15 residues.

This rearrangement joins TRBV6-8 to TRBJ2-7, with 10 bases aligning to TRBD1. Germline loops: CDR1 MNHGY, CDR2 SAAAGT. The CDR3 totals 14 residues. Trimming at V came to 8 bases and at J to 5 bases, leaving 9 bases not matched to a gene. The CDR3 is CASLKTDRGNEQYF. The CDR3 DNA sequence: TGTGCCAGCCTTAAGACGGACAGGGGGAACGAGCAGTACTTC.

This clonotype was picked up a small number of times. The rearrangement joins TRBV20-1 to TRBJ2-5; TRBD2 matches 15 bases. V lost 6 bases and J lost 5; bases outside the gene matches: 16. The CDR3 is 18 amino acids. Germline CDR1 reads DFQATT; CDR2 reads SNEGSKA (reference sequence). The CDR3 reads CSAIGLAGGITHRETQYF. The CDR3 coding sequence is TGCAGTGCAATAGGACTAGCGGGAGGGATCACCCATCGGGAGACCCAGTACTTC.

The chain has TRBV2 and TRBJ1-2; 9 bases are a match to TRBD1. The germline gives CDR1 SNHLY, CDR2 FYNNEI. J was trimmed by 0 bases and V by 5 bases; bases with no gene match: 4. This CDR3 spans 15 amino acids. As DNA, the CDR3 is TGTGCCAGCAGTCGGGACAGGGATTCTAACTATGGCTACACCTTC. Protein: CASSRDRDSNYGYTF.

About this clonotype itself: One end of the junction fails to match germline, which may point to a read error. The chain uses TRBV18 and TRBJ2-3; D is ambiguous. The CDR3 is 13 amino acids. From germline, CDR1 is KGHSH and CDR2 LQKENI. The CDR3 loop is CASSPGQAYAQYF. In nucleotides, the CDR3 is TGTGCCAGCTCACCGGGCCAGGCCTACGCGCAGTATTTC.

Ten or more counts support this clonotype. The chain recombines TRBV7-8 with TRBJ1-1, with D unresolved. Trimming pared 5 bases from V and 0 bases from J, leaving 7 bases between. The CDR3 loop spans 13 amino acids. Per the germline V gene, CDR1 is SGHVS and CDR2 is FQNEAQ. In DNA, the CDR3 is TGTGCCAGCAGCGCCGAGCTGAACACTGAAGCTTTCTTT. Its translation: CASSAELNTEAFF.

A few counts support this clonotype. V gene TRBV19 combines with J gene TRBJ1-1, with TRBD1 as a possible D gene (5 bases). Trimming removed 9 bases from V and 8 bases from J, with 16 bases in between. Germline V gives CDR1 LNHDA, CDR2 SQIVND (reference sequence). The CDR3 sequence is 12 residues long. Here the CDR3 reads CARTTGTTEAFF. The CDR3 coding sequence is TGTGCCAGAACGACCGGGACTACAGAAGCTTTCTTT. Using reference TRBV19 and TRBJ1-1 for the parts outside the CDR3, the full variable domain is DGGITQSPKYLFRKEGQNVTLSCEQNLNHDAMYWYRQDPGQGLRLIYYSQIVNDFQKGDIAEGYSVSREKKESFPLTVTSAQKNPTAFYLCARTTGTTEAFFGQGTRLTVV.

The CDR3 DNA follows: TGTGCCAGCAGACATAGCGGGGGGGCGTTCAACGAGCAGTACTTC. Protein product: CASRHSGGAFNEQYF. The rearrangement joins TRBV12-3 or TRBV12-4 to TRBJ2-7, with 11 bases that match TRBD2. This CDR3 contains 15 residues. Trimming took 6 bases from V and 5 from J; bases not matched to a gene: 9.

The chain recombines TRBV20-1 with TRBJ2-3; the D is unclear. The CDR3 runs to 11 residues. The ends were cut back, 6 bases at V and 5 bases at J, with 9 bases in the middle. Germline CDR1 DFQATT, CDR2 SNEGSKA (reference sequence). Written as DNA, the CDR3 is TGCAGTGCCCCCCTTGGAGATACGCAGTATTTT. Translated: CSAPLGDTQYF.